What follows are 2 T cell receptor beta chains derived from one specimen sequenced in a study of identifying expanded T cells in peripheral blood. Profiling relied on immunoSEQ multiplex PCR, and the TCRdb table lists in-frame clones only, not all of them. Of about 82,000 clones in the sample, 70% to 90% were seen once. Sequencing used blood. Every receptor here comes from a person between 18 and 75 years old in good health.

This chain joins TRBV14 and TRBJ2-1; 10 bases map to TRBD2. The CDR3 has 14 amino acids. Germline V lookup: CDR1 SGHDN, CDR2 FVKESK. V lost 9 bases and J lost 5; bases outside the gene matches: 7. CDR3 region: CARNPTSGDNEQFF. In DNA form, the CDR3 reads TGTGCCAGGAATCCTACTAGCGGGGACAATGAGCAGTTCTTC.

The chain recombines TRBV7-2 with TRBJ1-3; D not certain. The CDR3 has 17 residues. V gave up 2 bases and J gave up 1 base, with 15 bases separating them. The germline gives CDR1 SGHTA, CDR2 FQGNSA. CDR3 amino acids: CASSLNTGSRSGNTIYF. The CDR3, as DNA: TGTGCCAGCAGCTTAAATACGGGCAGCCGATCTGGAAACACCATATATTTT. The complete variable domain, with remaining parts taken from reference TRBV7-2 and TRBJ1-3, reads GAGVSQSPSNKVTEKGKDVELRCDPISGHTALYWYRQSLGQGLEFLIYFQGNSAPDKSGLPSDRFSAERTGGSVSTLTIQRTQQEDSAVYLCASSLNTGSRSGNTIYFGEGSWLTVV.